This T cell receptor (beta chain) was recovered during a study of patients and donors after allogeneic stem cell transplantation. TCRdb ran MiXCR on the RT-PCR reads and lists one entry per CDR3 protein. The sample records some 880,000 distinct CDR3 sequences, roughly 17% being singletons. V was cut by 1 base and J by 3 bases, with 13 bases left in between. The CDR3 length is 15 residues. Germline loops: CDR1 LGHNA, CDR2 YNFKEQ. The chain is built from TRBV4-2 and TRBJ2-7; weak D call: TRBD1 (5 bases). The material sequenced was blood, either unsorted or a sorted T cell fraction (not recorded which). The clonotype comes from a human donor who was either an allogeneic HSCT recipient or a stem cell or donor lymphocyte infusion donor (not recorded which). It is not recorded whose cells these are; they may come from a transplant donor. DNA of the CDR3: TGTGCCAGCAGCCAAGTTGACAGTTCACTCTACGAGCAGTACTTC. Amino acid sequence: CASSQVDSSLYEQYF.